Following are 8 T cell receptor beta chains from one sample sequenced in a study of blood T cells in healthy people across ages (dated by TCRdb to the mid-2010s). The library relied on 5' RACE. The sample was run on an Illumina HiSeq 2500. The second PCR ran for roughly 7 to 12 cycles and used a J-beta primer mix along with a sample-barcoded 5' primer. Starting from the raw public reads, TCRdb applied fastp trimming at Q25, assembled clones with MiXCR and retained in-frame beta chains. Merged by CDR3 protein, the rows form single entries marked with the most common genes and DNA. The sample has 550,000 to 750,000 distinct CDR3 sequences on record, around 21% of them singletons. The ten largest clonotypes hold around 3.4% of the sample. Sequencing input: blood. The origin of the receptors is a man aged 65 to 85 in good health.

Note on this clonotype: Relative to the germline gene, one junction end is altered; a read error may explain this. V and J are TRBV15 and TRBJ1-4; D is ambiguous. Germline V gene data show CDR1 as LNHNV and CDR2 as YYDKDF (reference sequence). The CDR3 runs to 16 residues. CDR3 region: CATGRDAVTTNEKLFF. In nucleotides, the CDR3 is TGTGCCACCGGCAGAGATGCCGTTACAACTAATGAAAAACTGTTTTTT. Based on the CDR3 plus reference TRBV15 and TRBJ1-4, the full variable domain is DAMVIQNPRYQVTQFGKPVTLSCSQTLNHNVMYWYQQKSSQAPKLLFHYYDKDFNNEADTPDNFQSRRPNTSFCFLDIRSPGLGDTAMYLCATGRDAVTTNEKLFFGSGTQLSVL.

CDR3 nucleotide sequence: TGCGCCAGCAGCACCGGCGGCGGGAGCTCCTACAATGAGCAGTTCTTC. It specifies CASSTGGGSSYNEQFF. V gene TRBV5-1 combines with J gene TRBJ2-1, with 7 bases aligning to TRBD2. The CDR3 totals 16 residues. Germline CDR1 is SGHRS and CDR2 is YFSETQ. Trimming cost V 4 bases and J 0 bases; bases outside gene matches: 7.

CDR3 DNA sequence: TGTGCCAGCAGCCCTTCTACGGGCACTGAAGCTTTCTTT. Protein product: CASSPSTGTEAFF. The chain carries TRBV5-6 and TRBJ1-1, with D uncertain. This CDR3 contains 13 residues. Trimming took 4 bases from V and 4 from J, leaving 11 bases between them. CDR1 is SGHDT and CDR2 is YYEEEE in the germline V gene.

Notes on this clonotype: This may be a read error, as it is one base from a much larger clone. The chain is built from TRBV5-4 and TRBJ2-5, with a tentative D call TRBD1 (6 bases). The CDR3 totals 14 residues. V was pared by 2 bases and J by 5 bases, with 13 bases between. Germline V gives CDR1 SGHNT, CDR2 YYREEE (reference sequence). The CDR3 DNA reads TGTGCCAGCAGCTTACAGGGCAGTGCGGAGACCCAGTACTTC. Residues: CASSLQGSAETQYF. The whole variable domain, remainder taken from reference TRBV5-4 and TRBJ2-5, is ETGVTQSPTHLIKTRGQQVTLRCSSQSGHNTVSWYQQALGQGPQFIFQYYREEENGRGNFPPRFSGLQFPNYSSELNVNALELDDSALYLCASSLQGSAETQYFGPGTRLLVL.

This clonotype appeared a few times. The genes are TRBV4-1 and TRBJ2-5; weak D call: TRBD1 (6 bases). CDR1 is MGHRA and CDR2 is YSYEKL in the germline V gene. V lost 1 base to trimming and J lost 7 bases, with 19 bases between them. The CDR3 is 16 residues long. Written as DNA, the CDR3 is TGCGCCAGCAGCCAAGGACTGACAGAACCCAGGGGGACCCAGTACTTC. Translation gives CASSQGLTEPRGTQYF.

The J gene is TRBJ2-2, the V gene TRBV24-1; 9 bases fit TRBD1. V dropped 5 bases and J dropped 5; count of bases not matched to a gene: 11. The CDR3 has 17 residues. From germline, CDR1 is KGHDR and CDR2 SFDVKD. The CDR3 region has the DNA TGTGCCACCAGTGCCCAAACGGGGACAGGGTGGACCGGGGAGCTGTTTTTT. This translates into CATSAQTGTGWTGELFF.

The chain uses TRBV29-1 and TRBJ2-1; either TRBD1 or TRBD2 may supply D (5 bases each). The J call may be mistaken, given a closer DNA end match to TRBJ2-5. The CDR3 is made up of 11 amino acids. Germline V gene sequence: CDR1 SQVTM, CDR2 ANQGSEA. Here the CDR3 DNA reads TGCAGCGTCGACCGGGGCCAGACCCAGTACTTC. Its protein product is CSVDRGQTQYF.

The chain uses TRBV7-2 and TRBJ2-3, with D possibly being TRBD1 (6 bases). The CDR3 has 16 amino acids. Between the trimmed V and J ends, which lost 7 bases and 4 bases, there was a span of 21 bases. The germline CDR1 and CDR2 sequences are SGHTA and FQGNSA. The CDR3 reads CASTKGQPTTADTQYF. The DNA of the CDR3 is TGTGCCAGCACCAAAGGACAGCCCACCACAGCAGATACGCAGTATTTT.